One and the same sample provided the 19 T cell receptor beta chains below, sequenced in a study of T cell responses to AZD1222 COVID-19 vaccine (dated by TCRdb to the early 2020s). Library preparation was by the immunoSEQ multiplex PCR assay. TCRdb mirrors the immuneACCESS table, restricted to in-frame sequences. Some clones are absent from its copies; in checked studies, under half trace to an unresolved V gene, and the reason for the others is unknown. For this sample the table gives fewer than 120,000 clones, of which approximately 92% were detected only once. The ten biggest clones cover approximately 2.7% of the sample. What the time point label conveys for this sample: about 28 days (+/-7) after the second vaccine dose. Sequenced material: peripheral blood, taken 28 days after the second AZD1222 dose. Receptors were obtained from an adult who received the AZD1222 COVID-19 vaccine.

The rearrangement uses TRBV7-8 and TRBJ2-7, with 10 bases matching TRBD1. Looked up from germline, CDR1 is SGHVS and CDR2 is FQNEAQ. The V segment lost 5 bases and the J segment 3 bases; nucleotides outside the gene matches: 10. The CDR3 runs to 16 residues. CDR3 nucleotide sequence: TGTGCCAGCAGCGGATGGCAGACAGGGGGCGACTACGAGCAGTACTTC. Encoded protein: CASSGWQTGGDYEQYF. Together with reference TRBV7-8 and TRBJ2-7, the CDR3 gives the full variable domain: GAGVSQSPRYKVAKRGQDVALRCDPISGHVSLFWYQQALGQGPEFLTYFQNEAQLDKSGLPSDRFFAERPEGSVSTLKIQRTQQEDSAVYLCASSGWQTGGDYEQYFGPGTRLTVT.

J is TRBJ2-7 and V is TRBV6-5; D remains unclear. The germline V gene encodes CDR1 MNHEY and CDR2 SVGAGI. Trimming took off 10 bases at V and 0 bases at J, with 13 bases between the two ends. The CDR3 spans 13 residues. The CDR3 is CATGTSSSYEQYF. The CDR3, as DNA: TGTGCCACCGGCACCTCCTCCTCCTACGAGCAGTACTTC.

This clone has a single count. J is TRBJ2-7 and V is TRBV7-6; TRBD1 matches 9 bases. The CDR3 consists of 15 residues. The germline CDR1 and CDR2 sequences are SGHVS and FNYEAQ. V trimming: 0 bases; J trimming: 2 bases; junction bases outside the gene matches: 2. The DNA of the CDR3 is TGTGCCAGCAGCTTAGCACAGGGGGCGGCCTACGAGCAGTACTTC. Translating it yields CASSLAQGAAYEQYF. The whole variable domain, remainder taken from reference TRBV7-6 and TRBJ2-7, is GAGVSQSPRYKVTKRGQDVALRCDPISGHVSLYWYRQALGQGPEFLTYFNYEAQQDKSGLPNDRFSAERPEGSISTLTIQRTEQRDSAMYRCASSLAQGAAYEQYFGPGTRLTVT.

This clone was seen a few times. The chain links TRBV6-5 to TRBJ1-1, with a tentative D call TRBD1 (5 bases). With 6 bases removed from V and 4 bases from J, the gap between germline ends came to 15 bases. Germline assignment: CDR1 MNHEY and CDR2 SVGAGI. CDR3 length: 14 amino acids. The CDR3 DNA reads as TGTGCCAGCAGCCGACCGGGGCCGGGCACTGAAGCTTTCTTT. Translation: CASSRPGPGTEAFF.

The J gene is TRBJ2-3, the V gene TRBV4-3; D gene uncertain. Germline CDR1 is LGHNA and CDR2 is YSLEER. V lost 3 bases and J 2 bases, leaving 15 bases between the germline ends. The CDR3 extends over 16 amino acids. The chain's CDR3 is CASSQAKGRITDTQYF. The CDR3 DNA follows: TGCGCCAGCAGCCAGGCCAAAGGTCGAATCACAGATACGCAGTATTTT.

CDR3 nucleotide sequence: TGTGCCAGCAGCTTCCAGGCCTCCTACAATGAGCAGTTCTTC. Protein: CASSFQASYNEQFF. V is TRBV7-9 and J is TRBJ2-1; no firm D call. In germline, CDR1 is SEHNR, CDR2 FQNEAQ (reference sequence). The CDR3 has 14 residues. Trimming removed 3 bases from V and 0 bases from J, with 6 bases in between.

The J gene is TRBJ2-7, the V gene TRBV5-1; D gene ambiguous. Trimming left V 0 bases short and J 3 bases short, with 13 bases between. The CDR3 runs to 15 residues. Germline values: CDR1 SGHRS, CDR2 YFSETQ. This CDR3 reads CASSLVGLRHYEQYF. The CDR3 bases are TGCGCCAGCAGCTTGGTAGGATTAAGACACTACGAGCAGTACTTC. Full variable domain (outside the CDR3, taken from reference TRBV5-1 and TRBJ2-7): KAGVTQTPRYLIKTRGQQVTLSCSPISGHRSVSWYQQTPGQGLQFLFEYFSETQRNKGNFPGRFSGRQFSNSRSEMNVSTLELGDSALYLCASSLVGLRHYEQYFGPGTRLTVT.

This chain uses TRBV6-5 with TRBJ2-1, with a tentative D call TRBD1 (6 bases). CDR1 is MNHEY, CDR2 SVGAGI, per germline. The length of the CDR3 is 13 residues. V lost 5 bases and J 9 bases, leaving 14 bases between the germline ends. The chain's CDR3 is CASSKTSTGEQFF. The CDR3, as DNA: TGTGCCAGCAGTAAAACTTCGACAGGTGAGCAGTTCTTC.

CDR3: CASSLRQGDGYTF. The CDR3 DNA follows: TGCGCCAGCAGCTTGCGACAGGGGGACGGCTACACCTTC. This chain links TRBV5-1 with TRBJ1-2; TRBD1 aligns across 9 bases. CDR1 is SGHRS, CDR2 YFSETQ, per germline. Trimming took 1 base from V and 8 from J; bases not matched to a gene: 3. CDR3 length: 13 amino acids.

For the CDR3, the DNA is TGTGCCAGCAGTCCGACGGCGGTTAGCGAAGCTTTCTTT. It yields the protein CASSPTAVSEAFF. The chain recombines TRBV6-2 or TRBV6-3 with TRBJ1-1; unclear D gene. Germline CDR1 is MNHEY and CDR2 is SVGEGT. The germline V and J ends were trimmed by 5 bases and 8 bases, with 15 bases remaining between them. This CDR3 comprises 13 residues.

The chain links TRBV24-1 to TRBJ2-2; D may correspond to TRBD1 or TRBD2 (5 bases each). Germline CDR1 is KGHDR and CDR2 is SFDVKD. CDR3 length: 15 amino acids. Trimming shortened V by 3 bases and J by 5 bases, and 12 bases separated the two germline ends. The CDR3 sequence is CATSDHRDGTGELFF. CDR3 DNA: TGTGCCACCAGTGATCACCGGGACGGAACCGGGGAGCTGTTTTTT.

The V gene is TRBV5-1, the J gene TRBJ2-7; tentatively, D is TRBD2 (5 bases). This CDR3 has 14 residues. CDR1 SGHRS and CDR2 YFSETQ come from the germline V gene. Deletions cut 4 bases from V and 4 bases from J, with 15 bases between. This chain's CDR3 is CASSPEVPPYEQYF. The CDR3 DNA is TGCGCCAGCAGCCCGGAGGTCCCCCCATACGAGCAGTACTTC.

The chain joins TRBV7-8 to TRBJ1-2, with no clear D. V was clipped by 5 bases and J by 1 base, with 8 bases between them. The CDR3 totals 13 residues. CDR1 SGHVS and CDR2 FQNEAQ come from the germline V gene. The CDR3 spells CASSAPNNYGYTF. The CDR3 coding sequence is TGTGCCAGCAGCGCCCCAAATAACTATGGCTACACCTTC.

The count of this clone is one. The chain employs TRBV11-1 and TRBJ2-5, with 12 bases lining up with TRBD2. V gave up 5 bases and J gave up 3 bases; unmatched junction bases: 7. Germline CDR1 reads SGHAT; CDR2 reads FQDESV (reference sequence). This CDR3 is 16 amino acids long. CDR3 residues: CASSQTSGGPEETQYF. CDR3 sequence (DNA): TGTGCCAGCAGCCAAACTAGCGGGGGGCCTGAAGAGACCCAGTACTTC.

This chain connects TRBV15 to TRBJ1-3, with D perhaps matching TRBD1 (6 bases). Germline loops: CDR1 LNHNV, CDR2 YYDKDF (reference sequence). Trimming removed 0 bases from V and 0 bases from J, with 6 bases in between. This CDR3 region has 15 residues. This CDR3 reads CATSRDRGSGNTIYF. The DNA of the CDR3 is TGTGCCACCAGCAGAGACAGGGGCTCTGGAAACACCATATATTTT. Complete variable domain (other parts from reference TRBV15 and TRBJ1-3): DAMVIQNPRYQVTQFGKPVTLSCSQTLNHNVMYWYQQKSSQAPKLLFHYYDKDFNNEADTPDNFQSRRPNTSFCFLDIRSPGLGDTAMYLCATSRDRGSGNTIYFGEGSWLTVV.

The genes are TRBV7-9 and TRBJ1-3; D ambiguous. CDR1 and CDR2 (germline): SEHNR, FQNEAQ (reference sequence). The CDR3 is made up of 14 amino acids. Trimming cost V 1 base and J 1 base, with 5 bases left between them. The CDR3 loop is CASSLVRSGNTIYF. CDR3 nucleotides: TGTGCCAGCAGCTTAGTGAGGTCTGGAAACACCATATATTTT.

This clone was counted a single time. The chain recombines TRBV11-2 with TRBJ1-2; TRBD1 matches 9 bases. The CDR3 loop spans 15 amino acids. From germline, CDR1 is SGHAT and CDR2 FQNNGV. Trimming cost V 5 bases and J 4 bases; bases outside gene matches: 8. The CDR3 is CASSAIQGAGYGYTF. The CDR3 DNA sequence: TGTGCCAGCAGCGCAATACAGGGGGCTGGCTATGGCTACACCTTC.

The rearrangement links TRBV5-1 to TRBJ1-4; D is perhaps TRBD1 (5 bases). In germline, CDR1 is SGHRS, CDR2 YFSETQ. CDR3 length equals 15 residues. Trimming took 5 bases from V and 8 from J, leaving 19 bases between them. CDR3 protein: CASRDSLGVGEKLFF. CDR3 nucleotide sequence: TGCGCCAGCAGAGACTCATTAGGGGTGGGCGAAAAACTGTTTTTT.

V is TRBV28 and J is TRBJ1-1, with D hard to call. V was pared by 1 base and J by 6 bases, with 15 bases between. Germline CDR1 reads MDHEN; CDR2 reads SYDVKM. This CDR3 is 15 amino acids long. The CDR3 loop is CASSLSSHMGSEAFF. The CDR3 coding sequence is TGTGCCAGCAGTTTATCCTCCCATATGGGGTCTGAAGCTTTCTTT.